Listed below are T cell receptor beta chains from one sample, sequenced in a study of PD-L1 blockade in urothelial cancer. Data came from immunoSEQ multiplex PCR; TCRdb stores just in-frame clones and leaves some out. This table has 130,000 or so clones, 65% to 85% appearing once. Sequenced material: PBMCs, taken around atezolizumab (anti-PD-L1) treatment. These receptors all come from a man aged 50 to 60 with urothelial cancer. CDR3s include the opening cysteine and the closing phenylalanine or tryptophan. D genes are given only for firm matches.

CDR3nt: TGCAGCGTTGAGAGAAGGGGCACTGAAGCTTTCTTT; CDR3aa: CSVERRGTEAFF; d_gene: .; j_gene: TRBJ1-1; v_gene: TRBV29-1
CDR3nt: TGTGCCAGCAGTCCGAAGGGGATGGAGACCCAGTACTTC; CDR3aa: CASSPKGMETQYF; d_gene: .; j_gene: TRBJ2-5; v_gene: TRBV7-3
CDR3nt: TGTGCCAGCAGCATGGACAGGGGGCGCCCCAAAAACATTCAGTACTTC; CDR3aa: CASSMDRGRPKNIQYF; d_gene: TRBD1; j_gene: TRBJ2-4; v_gene: TRBV5-5
CDR3nt: TGTGCCAGCAGCACGCGGACTAGCGGGAGGGGGGAGACCCAGTACTTC; CDR3aa: CASSTRTSGRGETQYF; d_gene: TRBD2; j_gene: TRBJ2-5; v_gene: TRBV7-2
CDR3nt: TGTGCCAGCAGTGCCCGGGACAGGTCGAACACCGGGGAGCTGTTTTTT; CDR3aa: CASSARDRSNTGELFF; d_gene: TRBD1; j_gene: TRBJ2-2; v_gene: TRBV25-1
CDR3nt: TGTGCCAGCAGCTTGGGCGGACGCAGCGGAGGGAAAGAGACCCAGTACTTC; CDR3aa: CASSLGGRSGGKETQYF; d_gene: .; j_gene: TRBJ2-5; v_gene: TRBV5-4
CDR3nt: TGTGCCAGCTGGAGGACGTATTCGAACACTGAAGCTTTCTTT; CDR3aa: CASWRTYSNTEAFF; d_gene: .; j_gene: TRBJ1-1; v_gene: TRBV2
CDR3nt: TGTGCCAGCAGTCGACAACAGCGGTCAGGAGGGACCCTCCACTTT; CDR3aa: CASSRQQRSGGTLHF; d_gene: .; j_gene: TRBJ1-6; v_gene: TRBV28
CDR3nt: TGTGCCAGCAGCGCCGGGACAGGGACCTATGGCTACACCTTC; CDR3aa: CASSAGTGTYGYTF; d_gene: TRBD1; j_gene: TRBJ1-2; v_gene: TRBV7-9
CDR3nt: TGTGCCAGCAGTTTTGACAGGGGTAATGAAAAACTGTTTTTT; CDR3aa: CASSFDRGNEKLFF; d_gene: TRBD1; j_gene: TRBJ1-4; v_gene: TRBV27
CDR3nt: TGTGCCAGCAGGACCCAGCCCTCGGGGGGGGATGAGCAGTTCTTC; CDR3aa: CASRTQPSGGDEQFF; d_gene: TRBD2; j_gene: TRBJ2-1; v_gene: TRBV6-1
CDR3nt: TGTGCCAGCCAGAACACAGGCACCCTGGACTTC; CDR3aa: CASQNTGTLDF; d_gene: .; j_gene: TRBJ2-5; v_gene: TRBV6-1
CDR3nt: TGTGCCAGCAGCTCGGGGACAGCGAACACTGAAGCTTTCTTT; CDR3aa: CASSSGTANTEAFF; d_gene: TRBD1; j_gene: TRBJ1-1; v_gene: TRBV5-6
CDR3nt: TGTGCCAGCAGCTTAGCGGCAGGTACCACTGAAGCTTTCTTT; CDR3aa: CASSLAAGTTEAFF; d_gene: .; j_gene: TRBJ1-1; v_gene: TRBV7-2
CDR3nt: TGTGCCAGCAGCGGGGGAGCGACACAAGAGACCCAGTACTTC; CDR3aa: CASSGGATQETQYF; d_gene: .; j_gene: TRBJ2-5; v_gene: TRBV9